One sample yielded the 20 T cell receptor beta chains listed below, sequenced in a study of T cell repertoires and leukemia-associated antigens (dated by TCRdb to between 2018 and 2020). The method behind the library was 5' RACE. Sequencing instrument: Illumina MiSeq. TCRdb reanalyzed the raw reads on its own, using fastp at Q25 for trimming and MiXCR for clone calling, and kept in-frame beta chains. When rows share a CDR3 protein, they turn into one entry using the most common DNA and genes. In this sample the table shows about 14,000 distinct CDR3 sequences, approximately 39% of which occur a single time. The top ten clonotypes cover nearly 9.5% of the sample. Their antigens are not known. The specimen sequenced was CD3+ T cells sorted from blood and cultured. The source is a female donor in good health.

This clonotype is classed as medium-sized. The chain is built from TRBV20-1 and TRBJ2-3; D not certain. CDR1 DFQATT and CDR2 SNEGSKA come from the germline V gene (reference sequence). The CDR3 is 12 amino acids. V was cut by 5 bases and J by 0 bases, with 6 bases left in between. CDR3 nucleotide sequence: TGCAGTGCTGGCCCTAGCACAGATACGCAGTATTTT. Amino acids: CSAGPSTDTQYF.

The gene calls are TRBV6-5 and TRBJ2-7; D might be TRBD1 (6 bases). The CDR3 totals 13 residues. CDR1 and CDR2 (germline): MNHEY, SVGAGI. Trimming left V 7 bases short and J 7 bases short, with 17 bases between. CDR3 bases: TGTGCCAGCATGGCAGGGGAGATGTGGGAGCAGTACTTC. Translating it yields CASMAGEMWEQYF.

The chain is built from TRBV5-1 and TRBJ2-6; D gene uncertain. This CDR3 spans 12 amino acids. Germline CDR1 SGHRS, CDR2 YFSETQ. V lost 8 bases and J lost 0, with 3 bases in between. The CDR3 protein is CARGSGANVLTF. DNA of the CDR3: TGCGCCAGGGGCTCTGGGGCCAACGTCCTGACTTTC.

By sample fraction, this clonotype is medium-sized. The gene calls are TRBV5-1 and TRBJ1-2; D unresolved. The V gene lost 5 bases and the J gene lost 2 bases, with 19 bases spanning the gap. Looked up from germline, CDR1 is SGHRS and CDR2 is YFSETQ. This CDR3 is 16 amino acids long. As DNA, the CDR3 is TGCGCCAGCAGATCTGCAGACTCTCTTGGGAACTATGGCTACACCTTC. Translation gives CASRSADSLGNYGYTF.

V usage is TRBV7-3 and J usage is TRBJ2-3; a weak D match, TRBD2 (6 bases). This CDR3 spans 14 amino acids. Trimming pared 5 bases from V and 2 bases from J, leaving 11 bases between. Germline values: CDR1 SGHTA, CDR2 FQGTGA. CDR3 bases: TGTGCCAGCAGCCCGGCGGGGTTCACAGATACGCAGTATTTT. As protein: CASSPAGFTDTQYF.

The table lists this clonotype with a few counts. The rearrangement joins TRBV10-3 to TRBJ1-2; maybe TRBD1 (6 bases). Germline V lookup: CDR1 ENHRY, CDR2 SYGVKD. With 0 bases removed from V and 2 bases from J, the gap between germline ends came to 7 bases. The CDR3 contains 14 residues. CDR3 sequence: CAISESDRNYGYTF. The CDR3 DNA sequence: TGTGCCATCAGTGAGTCGGACAGAAACTATGGCTACACCTTC.

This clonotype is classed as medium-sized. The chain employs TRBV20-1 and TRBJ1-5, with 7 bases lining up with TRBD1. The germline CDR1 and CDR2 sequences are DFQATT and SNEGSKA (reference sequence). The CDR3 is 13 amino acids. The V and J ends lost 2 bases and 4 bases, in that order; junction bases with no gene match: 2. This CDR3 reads CSARNRGNQPQHF. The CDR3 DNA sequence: TGCAGTGCTAGAAACAGGGGTAATCAGCCCCAGCATTTT.

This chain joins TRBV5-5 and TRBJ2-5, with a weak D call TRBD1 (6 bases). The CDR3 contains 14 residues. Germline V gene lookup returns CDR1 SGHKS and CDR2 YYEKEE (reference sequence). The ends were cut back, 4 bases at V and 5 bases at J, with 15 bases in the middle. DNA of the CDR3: TGTGCCAGCAGCCCAGTTGGGACATCGGAGACCCAGTACTTC. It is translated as CASSPVGTSETQYF. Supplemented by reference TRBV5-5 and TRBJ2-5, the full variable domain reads DAGVTQSPTHLIKTRGQQVTLRCSPISGHKSVSWYQQVLGQGPQFIFQYYEKEERGRGNFPDRFSARQFPNYSSELNVNALLLGDSALYLCASSPVGTSETQYFGPGTRLLVL.

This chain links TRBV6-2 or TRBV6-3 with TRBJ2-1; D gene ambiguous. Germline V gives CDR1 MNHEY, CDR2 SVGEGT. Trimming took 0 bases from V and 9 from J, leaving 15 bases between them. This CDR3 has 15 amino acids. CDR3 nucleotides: TGTGCCAGCAGTTACTCCAATGAGTACAATAGTGAGCAGTTCTTC. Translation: CASSYSNEYNSEQFF.

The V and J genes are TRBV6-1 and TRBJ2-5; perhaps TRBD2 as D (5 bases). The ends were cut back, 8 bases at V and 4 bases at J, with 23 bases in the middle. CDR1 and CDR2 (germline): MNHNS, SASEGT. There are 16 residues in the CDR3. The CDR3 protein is CASGLLVGDSGETQYF. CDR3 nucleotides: TGTGCCAGCGGCCTACTAGTGGGAGATTCCGGAGAGACCCAGTACTTC.

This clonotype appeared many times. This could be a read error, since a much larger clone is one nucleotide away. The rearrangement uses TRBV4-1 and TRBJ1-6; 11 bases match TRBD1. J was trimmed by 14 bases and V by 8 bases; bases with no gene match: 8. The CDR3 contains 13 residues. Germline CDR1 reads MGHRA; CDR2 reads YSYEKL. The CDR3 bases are TGCGCCAGCGCGGACAGGGGGCTATCATCCCTCCACTTT. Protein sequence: CASADRGLSSLHF.

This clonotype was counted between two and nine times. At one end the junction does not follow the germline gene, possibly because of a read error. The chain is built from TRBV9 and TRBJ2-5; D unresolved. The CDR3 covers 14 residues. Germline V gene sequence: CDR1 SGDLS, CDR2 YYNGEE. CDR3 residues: CASSKGSWDETRCF. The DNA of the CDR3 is TGTGCCAGCAGTAAGGGTAGTTGGGATGAGACCCGGTGCTTC.

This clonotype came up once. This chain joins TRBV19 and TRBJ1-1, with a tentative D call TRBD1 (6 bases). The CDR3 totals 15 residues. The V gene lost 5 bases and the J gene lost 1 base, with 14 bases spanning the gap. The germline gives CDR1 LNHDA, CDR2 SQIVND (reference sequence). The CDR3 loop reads CASSFRAGENTEAFF. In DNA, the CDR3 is TGTGCCAGTAGTTTCCGAGCAGGGGAGAACACTGAAGCTTTCTTT.

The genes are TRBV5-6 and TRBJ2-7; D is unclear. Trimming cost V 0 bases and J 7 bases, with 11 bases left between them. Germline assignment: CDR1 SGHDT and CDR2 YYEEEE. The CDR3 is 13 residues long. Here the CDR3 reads CASSLGPLREQYF. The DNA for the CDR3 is TGTGCCAGCAGCTTGGGGCCTCTTCGGGAGCAGTACTTC.

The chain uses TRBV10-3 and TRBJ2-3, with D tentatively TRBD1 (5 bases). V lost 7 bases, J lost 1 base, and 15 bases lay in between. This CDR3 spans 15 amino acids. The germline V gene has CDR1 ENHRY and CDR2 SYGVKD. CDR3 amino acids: CAIKGQGARTDTQYF. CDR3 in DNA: TGTGCCATCAAGGGGCAAGGGGCGCGCACAGATACGCAGTATTTT.

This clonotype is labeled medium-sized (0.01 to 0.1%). The CDR3 region has the DNA TGTGCCAGCAGCACGGGACCCCGCAACGAGCAGTACTTC. Translated, it gives CASSTGPRNEQYF. The rearrangement links TRBV7-2 to TRBJ2-7; D could derive from TRBD1 or TRBD2 (5 bases each). Trimming pared 5 bases from V and 5 bases from J, leaving 13 bases between. This CDR3 has 13 residues. The germline V gene has CDR1 SGHTA and CDR2 FQGNSA.

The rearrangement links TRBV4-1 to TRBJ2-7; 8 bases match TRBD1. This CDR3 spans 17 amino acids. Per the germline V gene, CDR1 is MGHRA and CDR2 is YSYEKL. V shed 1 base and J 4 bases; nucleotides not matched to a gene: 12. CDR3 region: CASSQAPTDRVRYEQYF. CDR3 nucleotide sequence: TGCGCCAGCAGCCAAGCACCGACGGACAGGGTTAGGTACGAGCAGTACTTC.

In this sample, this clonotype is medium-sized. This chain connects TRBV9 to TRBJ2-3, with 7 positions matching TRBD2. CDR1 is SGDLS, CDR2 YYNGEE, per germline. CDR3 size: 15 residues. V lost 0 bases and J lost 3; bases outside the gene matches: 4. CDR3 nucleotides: TGTGCCAGCAGCGTAGAAGCGGGAAGAACAGATACGCAGTATTTT. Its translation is CASSVEAGRTDTQYF. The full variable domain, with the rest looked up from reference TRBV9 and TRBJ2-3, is DSGVTQTPKHLITATGQRVTLRCSPRSGDLSVYWYQQSLDQGLQFLIQYYNGEERAKGNILERFSAQQFPDLHSELNLSSLELGDSALYFCASSVEAGRTDTQYFGPGTRLTVL.

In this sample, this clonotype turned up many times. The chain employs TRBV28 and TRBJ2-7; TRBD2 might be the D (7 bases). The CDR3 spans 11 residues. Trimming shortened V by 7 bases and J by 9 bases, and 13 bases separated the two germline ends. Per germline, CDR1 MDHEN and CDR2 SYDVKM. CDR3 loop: CASTGGQGQYF. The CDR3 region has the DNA TGTGCCAGCACCGGGGGGCAGGGGCAGTACTTC.

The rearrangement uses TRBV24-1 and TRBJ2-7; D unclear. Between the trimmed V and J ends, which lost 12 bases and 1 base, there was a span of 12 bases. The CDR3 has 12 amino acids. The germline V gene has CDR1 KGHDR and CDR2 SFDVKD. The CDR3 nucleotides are TGTGCCTCGGTTGTGGCTTCCTACGAGCAGTACTTC. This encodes CASVVASYEQYF.